This T cell receptor beta chain was retrieved from a study of molecular identifiers for immune sequencing clone quantification. A remark on this clonotype: Its cognate antigen is unknown.

Using its own MiXCR run on the PCR reads, TCRdb lists one record per CDR3 protein. Here the sample spans around 320,000 distinct CDR3 sequences, 24% being singletons. Study-wide results and limits: Spiked Jurkat TCR RNA originating from one cell could reportedly be identified amid roughly 970,000 naive cells.

CDR1 is MNHEY and CDR2 is SMNVEV in the germline V gene (reference sequence). The CDR3 contains 15 residues. Losses at the gene ends were 6 bases for V and 2 bases for J; bases not matched to a gene: 5. This receptor was identified in a human donor in good health. Some libraries in this study had Jurkat cell RNA spiked in. Sequencing was carried out using naive CD8+ T cells from blood, with Jurkat cell RNA spiked in. As for subset: FACS-sorted CD8+CD4-CCR7+CD45RA+ naive T cells. The chain couples TRBV27 to TRBJ2-7; 12 bases fit TRBD2. The DNA for the CDR3 is TGTGCCAGCAGGATGACTAGCGGGAGCCCCTACGAGCAGTACTTC. It is translated as CASRMTSGSPYEQYF.